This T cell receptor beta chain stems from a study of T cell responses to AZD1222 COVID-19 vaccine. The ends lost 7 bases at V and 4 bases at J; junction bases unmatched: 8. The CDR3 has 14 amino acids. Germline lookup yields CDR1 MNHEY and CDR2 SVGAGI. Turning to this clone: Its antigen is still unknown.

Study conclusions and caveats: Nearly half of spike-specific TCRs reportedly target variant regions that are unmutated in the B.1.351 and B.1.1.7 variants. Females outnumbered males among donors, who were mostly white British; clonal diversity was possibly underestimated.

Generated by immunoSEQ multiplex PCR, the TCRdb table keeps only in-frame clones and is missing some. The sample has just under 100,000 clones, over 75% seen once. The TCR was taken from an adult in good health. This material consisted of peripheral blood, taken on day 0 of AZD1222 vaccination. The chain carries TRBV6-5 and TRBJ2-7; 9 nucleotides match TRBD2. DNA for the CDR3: TGTGCCAGCAAACGGGCTAGCGGGGCGTACGAGCAGTACTTC. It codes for CASKRASGAYEQYF.